This T cell receptor beta chain emerged from a study of OX40 agonist ivuxolimab in advanced cancers. Study results and caveats: Low normalized T-cell clonal expansion was additionally recorded for some nonresponders.

Profiling relied on immunoSEQ multiplex PCR, and the TCRdb table lists in-frame clones only, not all of them. The sample holds around 36,000 clones, less than 90% seen once. Turning to this clone: Its target is not known.

The TCR sequence derives from an adult with an advanced solid tumor such as melanoma, head and neck, liver or kidney cancer. Sequenced material: CD4+ or CD8+ T cells sorted from blood, taken in a trial of the OX40 agonist ivuxolimab.

Written as DNA, the CDR3 is TGCGCCAGCAGCCAAGATAGGCCCGTTTCTGAAGATACGCAGTATTTT. Translated, it gives CASSQDRPVSEDTQYF. J is TRBJ2-3 and V is TRBV4-1; D not certain. V was pared by 0 bases and J by 5 bases, with 15 bases between. Germline V lookup: CDR1 MGHRA, CDR2 YSYEKL. The CDR3 extends over 16 amino acids.